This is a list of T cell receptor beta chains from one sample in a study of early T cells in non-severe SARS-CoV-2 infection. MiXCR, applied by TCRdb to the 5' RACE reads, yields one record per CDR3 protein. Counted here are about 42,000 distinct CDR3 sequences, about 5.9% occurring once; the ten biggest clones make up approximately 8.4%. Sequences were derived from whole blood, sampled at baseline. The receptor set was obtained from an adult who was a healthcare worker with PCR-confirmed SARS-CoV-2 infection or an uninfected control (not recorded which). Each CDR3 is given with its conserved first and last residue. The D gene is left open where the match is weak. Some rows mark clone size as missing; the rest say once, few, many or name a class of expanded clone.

TGCAGTGCTAGAGGGCCGGGACCGGGGCGAGAGACCCAGTACTTC,CSARGPGPGRETQYF,TRBJ2-5,TRBV20-1,NA,NA
TGTGCCAGCTCACCAAACAGGGGAAGTCAGCCCCAGCATTTT,CASSPNRGSQPQHF,TRBJ1-5,TRBV18,NA,TRBD1
TGTGCCAGCAGCAAAGAGGGGACCCCGCCATGGGCGCAGTACAATGAGCAGTTCTTC,CASSKEGTPPWAQYNEQFF,TRBJ2-1,TRBV21-1,many,NA
TGTGCCAGCAGCGGAATTTACAATGAGCAGTTCTTC,CASSGIYNEQFF,TRBJ2-1,TRBV2,few,NA
TGTGCCAGCTCACCGGGACAGGGGGCCCGAGAGCAGTACTTC,CASSPGQGAREQYF,TRBJ2-7,TRBV18,NA,TRBD1
TGCAGTGCTAGGTTCGTAGGGGGCGCAACTGAAGCTTTCTTT,CSARFVGGATEAFF,TRBJ1-1,TRBV20-1,few,TRBD1
TGTGCCAGCAGCAACGGGGACAGCCTCAACTATGGCTACACCTTC,CASSNGDSLNYGYTF,TRBJ1-2,TRBV5-5,many,TRBD1
TGCAGTGCTAGAGATTTCGGTTTAGGTAGCAATCAGCCCCAGCATTTT,CSARDFGLGSNQPQHF,TRBJ1-5,TRBV20-1,many,NA
TGTGCCTGGAGTCGGGATTCTATTTCTGGGGCCAACGTCCTGACTTTC,CAWSRDSISGANVLTF,TRBJ2-6,TRBV30,NA,NA
TGTGCCATCAGCGTTCGGACCACCACAGATACGCAGTATTTT,CAISVRTTTDTQYF,TRBJ2-3,TRBV10-3,many,NA
TGTGCCAGCAGCCCCCGACTAGCGGGGGGGCGTACTGAGCAGTTCTTC,CASSPRLAGGRTEQFF,TRBJ2-1,TRBV11-3,many,TRBD2
TGTGCCTGGAGGCACTCTGGGGCCAACGTCCTGACTTTC,CAWRHSGANVLTF,TRBJ2-6,TRBV30,many,NA
TGTGCCAGCAGTTACAGGTGGGACGGCTACACCTTC,CASSYRWDGYTF,TRBJ1-2,TRBV6-2/TRBV6-3,many,NA
TGCAGTGCCCAGGACAGGGGGGATTATCAGCCCCAGCATTTT,CSAQDRGDYQPQHF,TRBJ1-5,TRBV20-1,NA,TRBD1
TGTGCCAGCAGTTTACAGCCGAACACTGAAGCTTTCTTT,CASSLQPNTEAFF,TRBJ1-1,TRBV12-3/TRBV12-4,many,NA
TGTGCCAGCAGTTACGGCCGACTTCAGAGCACAGATACGCAGTATTTT,CASSYGRLQSTDTQYF,TRBJ2-3,TRBV6-6,many,NA
TGTGCCAGCAGACAGGGCTACGAGCAGTACTTC,CASRQGYEQYF,TRBJ2-7,TRBV7-2,many,NA
TGTGCCAGCAGCTTAGTAGGGGTAGGCATGGGAAACACTGAAGCTTTCTTT,CASSLVGVGMGNTEAFF,TRBJ1-1,TRBV11-2,NA,NA
TGTGCCAGCAGACGAGGGGGTACTGAAGCTTTCTTT,CASRRGGTEAFF,TRBJ1-1,TRBV3-1,many,NA
TGCAGTGTGGAGCGGGGCAATGAGCAGTTCTTC,CSVERGNEQFF,TRBJ2-1,TRBV20-1,many,TRBD2
TGCAGTGCTAGAGGGACCAATGAGCAGTTCTTC,CSARGTNEQFF,TRBJ2-1,TRBV20-1,few,NA
TGTGCCAGCAGCTTAATAGGGAGGCGGCGGGGGGGCCCGTCCTACGAGCAGTACTTC,CASSLIGRRRGGPSYEQYF,TRBJ2-7,TRBV11-2,many,TRBD2
TGTGCCAGCAGCACAGGACCCTCTGGAAACACCATATATTTT,CASSTGPSGNTIYF,TRBJ1-3,TRBV27,many,NA
TGTGCCACCCCGACAGGATCATACAATGAGCAGTTCTTC,CATPTGSYNEQFF,TRBJ2-1,TRBV27,medium-sized,NA
TGTGCCAGCAGCTCCAAACCGCAAGAGACCCAGTACTTC,CASSSKPQETQYF,TRBJ2-5,TRBV5-5,NA,NA
TGCGCCAAGAGGGGCGGGAGCTCCTACAATGAGCAGTTCTTC,CAKRGGSSYNEQFF,TRBJ2-1,TRBV29-1,NA,TRBD2
TGTGCCAGCAGCTTATCTAGGGCGGTTGGCACAGATACGCAGTATTTT,CASSLSRAVGTDTQYF,TRBJ2-3,TRBV7-9,many,NA
TGCGCCAGCAGCCCCTTCGGACAGGTTAACTATGGCTACACCTTC,CASSPFGQVNYGYTF,TRBJ1-2,TRBV5-1,many,TRBD1
TGTGCCAGCGGGGGCTACGAGCAGTACTTC,CASGGYEQYF,TRBJ2-7,TRBV2,NA,NA
TGTGCCAGCACCCCTCAGCGCTCTGGAAACACCATATATTTT,CASTPQRSGNTIYF,TRBJ1-3,TRBV7-2,NA,NA
TGTGCCAGCAGTTTAGGGGAAGAGACCCAGTACTTC,CASSLGEETQYF,TRBJ2-5,TRBV12-3/TRBV12-4,few,NA
TGTGCCAGCAGCCCCGGCGGGGATTTTATGAAAAACATTCAGTACTTC,CASSPGGDFMKNIQYF,TRBJ2-4,TRBV3-1,NA,NA
TGTGCCAGCTCACCCGGCAGGAACAATGAGCAGTTCTTC,CASSPGRNNEQFF,TRBJ2-1,TRBV18,many,NA
TGTGCAAGTCGCTTAGCCGAACAGGGGGCTGGAAACACCATATATTTT,CASRLAEQGAGNTIYF,TRBJ1-3,TRBV12-2,many,NA
TGTGCCAGCAGCCAAGGGGAGACACAGGAAGCTTTCTTT,CASSQGETQEAFF,TRBJ1-1,TRBV4-2,many,NA
TGTGCCAGCAGTGATCGGGGGGGCAGACCTCCCTACGAGCAGTACTTC,CASSDRGGRPPYEQYF,TRBJ2-7,TRBV25-1,NA,TRBD2
TGTGCAAGTGGTTATACCCACAGTACAGATACGCAGTATTTT,CASGYTHSTDTQYF,TRBJ2-3,TRBV12-2,few,NA
TGTGCCAGCAGCTTAGAGCAGAATTCACCCCTCCACTTT,CASSLEQNSPLHF,TRBJ1-6,TRBV7-9,many,NA
TGCAGTGCTAAAAGCGGGGCCGTAGATACGCAGTATTTT,CSAKSGAVDTQYF,TRBJ2-3,TRBV20-1,NA,TRBD2
TGTGCCAGCAGACGAAAAGCAGGGGGGATTAATTCACCCCTCCACTTT,CASRRKAGGINSPLHF,TRBJ1-6,TRBV6-5,many,TRBD1
TGTGCCAGCAGCTTAGTAGAAGCTACCTATGGCTACACCTTC,CASSLVEATYGYTF,TRBJ1-2,TRBV11-2,few,NA
TGCGCCAGCAGCTACCGGGACACTAGCACAGATACGCAGTATTTT,CASSYRDTSTDTQYF,TRBJ2-3,TRBV5-1,many,NA
TGTGCCAGCAGCTTCGGACAGGGCCCAGATACGCAGTATTTT,CASSFGQGPDTQYF,TRBJ2-3,TRBV7-6,NA,TRBD1
TGTGCCAGCAGCCGGGACAGCTCGAACACTGAAGCTTTCTTT,CASSRDSSNTEAFF,TRBJ1-1,TRBV2,few,TRBD1
TGTGCCAGCAGCCATGAGGTGGGCGAGCAGTACTTC,CASSHEVGEQYF,TRBJ2-7,TRBV11-2,few,NA
TGTGCCAGCAGCTTGGGGACAGGGAGGTCCTTC,CASSLGTGRSF,TRBJ2-7,TRBV5-6,many,TRBD1
TGTGCCAGTACCGGCAGGGAGGGCGAGCAGCCCCAGCATTTT,CASTGREGEQPQHF,TRBJ1-5,TRBV19,many,NA
TGTGCCACCAGTGATCGGGTCCTCACAGATACGCAGTATTTT,CATSDRVLTDTQYF,TRBJ2-3,TRBV24-1,many,NA
TGCAGTGCACAGGGGGCCTCCTACGAGCAGTACTTC,CSAQGASYEQYF,TRBJ2-7,TRBV20-1,NA,TRBD1
TGTGCCAGCAGCCTAGTGGGGGCGCGGAATCAGCCCCAGCATTTT,CASSLVGARNQPQHF,TRBJ1-5,TRBV28,NA,NA